These T cell receptor beta chains were read from a single sample in a study of shared clonotypes between healthy human individuals. TCRdb's copy holds only in-frame clones and misses some; the assay was immunoSEQ multiplex PCR. In the table there are millions of clones, about 92% of which are singletons. The sequenced material came from naive CD4+ T cells sorted from blood. All receptors derive from a man younger than 35 in good health. Each CDR3 is given with its conserved first and last residue. The order of the fields is D gene, J gene, clone size, V gene, CDR3 protein, CDR3 DNA. A D gene is named only where the DNA matches it firmly. The size entry is marked missing in some rows and otherwise reads once, few, many or a size class.

>TRBD2|TRBJ2-1|-|TRBV9
CASSVLASGGFSSYNEQFF
TGTGCCAGCAGCGTATTGGCTAGCGGGGGGTTCAGCTCCTACAATGAGCAGTTCTTC
>TRBD2|TRBJ2-5|-|TRBV14
CASSPGTSGSWQTQYF
TGTGCCAGCAGCCCGGGGACTAGCGGGAGTTGGCAGACCCAGTACTTC
>-|TRBJ1-1|few|TRBV29-1
CSVRITEAFF
TGCAGCGTTCGAATCACTGAAGCTTTCTTT
>TRBD1|TRBJ2-3|-|TRBV5-1
CASSPGTGGKPDTQYF
TGCGCCAGCAGCCCCGGGACAGGGGGCAAACCGGATACGCAGTATTTT
>TRBD2|TRBJ2-3|-|TRBV7-2
CASSLEPGAGAATQYF
TGTGCCAGCAGCTTAGAACCAGGAGCGGGAGCCGCTACGCAGTATTTT
>-|TRBJ2-7|-|TRBV7-2
CASSLNRDYEQYF
TGTGCCAGCAGCTTAAACAGGGACTACGAGCAGTACTTC
>TRBD2|TRBJ2-7|-|TRBV5-1
CASSLPLSGSGDEQYF
TGCGCCAGCAGCTTGCCCCTAAGCGGGAGCGGCGACGAGCAGTACTTC
>-|TRBJ2-5|-|TRBV19
CASKPSGGTPFKETQYF
TGTGCCAGTAAACCCTCCGGCGGGACACCGTTCAAAGAGACCCAGTACTTC
>TRBD1|TRBJ1-2|-|TRBV5-6
CASSPGQGTYGYTF
TGTGCCAGCAGCCCGGGACAGGGAACCTATGGCTACACCTTC
>-|TRBJ1-1|-|TRBV6-1
CASRQNTEAFF
TGTGCCAGCAGACAGAACACTGAAGCTTTCTTT
>TRBD2|TRBJ2-1|-|TRBV10-3
CAISERSGGSSYNEQFF
TGTGCCATCAGTGAGAGGAGCGGGGGGAGCTCCTACAATGAGCAGTTCTTC